Following are 9 T cell receptor beta chains from one sample sequenced in a study of blood T cell repertoires in COVID-19. Using immunoSEQ multiplex PCR, the repertoire was profiled, and TCRdb retains in-frame clones only, with some absent. The sample lists 5,000 to 7,000 clones; about 90% were seen once. The sequenced material came from peripheral blood. These receptors were collected from a human donor in a cohort sampled during active COVID-19.

The rearrangement links TRBV5-8 to TRBJ2-1; 11 bases are a match to TRBD2. The junction had 2 bases not matched to a gene; V was cut back by 0 bases and J by 0 bases. This CDR3 contains 17 residues. Germline-derived CDR1 and CDR2 are SGHTS and YDEGEE. CDR3: CASSLGLAGSSYNEQFF. In DNA, the CDR3 is TGTGCCAGCAGCTTGGGACTAGCGGGAAGCTCCTACAATGAGCAGTTCTTC.

The chain uses TRBV3-1 (or the pseudogene TRBV3-2) and TRBJ2-3; 8 bases align to TRBD2. The CDR3 has 19 amino acids. The germline CDR1 and CDR2 sequences are LGHDT and YNNKEL (reference sequence). The V gene end was trimmed by 0 bases and the J gene end by 4 bases; junction bases not matched to a gene: 15. The CDR3 sequence: CASSQDRVVQRERADTQYF. Here the CDR3 DNA reads TGTGCCAGCAGCCAAGATCGGGTGGTTCAGCGGGAGAGGGCAGATACGCAGTATTTT.

The genes are TRBV2 and TRBJ2-7, with 7 nucleotides matching TRBD2. Germline V gene sequence: CDR1 SNHLY, CDR2 FYNNEI. This CDR3 has 14 residues. Trimming cost V 8 bases and J 1 base; bases outside gene matches: 8. CDR3 bases: TGTGCCAGCGAGCGGGGCCCAGGGTCCTACGAGCAGTACTTC. Translation: CASERGPGSYEQYF.

The chain has TRBV29-1 and TRBJ1-4; possibly TRBD1 for D (6 bases). There are 14 residues in the CDR3. Germline V lookup: CDR1 SQVTM, CDR2 ANQGSEA. V was shortened by 2 bases and J by 8 bases, with 15 bases between the two germline ends. For the CDR3, the DNA is TGCAGCGTTGAAAACAGGGCTGTTGGGGAAAAACTGTTTTTT. It yields the protein CSVENRAVGEKLFF.

The chain combines TRBV9 with TRBJ1-5, with 8 positions matching TRBD1. The germline V gene has CDR1 SGDLS and CDR2 YYNGEE. The CDR3 runs 14 residues. V dropped 3 bases and J dropped 7; count of bases not matched to a gene: 6. DNA for the CDR3: TGTGCCAGCAGCGCAGGACAGGGTGGGCAGCCCCAGCATTTT. Protein: CASSAGQGGQPQHF.

This rearrangement joins TRBV15 to TRBJ2-2, with D possibly being TRBD1 (6 bases). The CDR3 is 15 amino acids. Germline V CDR1 and CDR2: LNHNV, YYDKDF (reference sequence). V dropped 3 bases and J dropped 2 bases, with 10 bases sitting between them. CDR3 residues: CATSSPGHNTGELFF. For the CDR3, the DNA is TGTGCCACCAGCAGCCCGGGACACAACACCGGGGAGCTGTTTTTT.

The chain links TRBV12-2 to TRBJ1-6. TRBV12-2 has pseudogene status. This CDR3 is 17 amino acids long. The CDR3 bases are TGTGCAAGTCGCTTAGCGCTCGGGGGGCGGAGGGGTTCACCCCTCCACTTT. Protein: CASRLALGGRRGSPLHF.

This chain uses TRBV5-8 with TRBJ1-2, with D possibly matching TRBD1 (5 bases). V lost 0 bases and J 4 bases, leaving 7 bases between the germline ends. From germline, CDR1 is SGHTS and CDR2 YDEGEE. CDR3 size: 13 residues. The CDR3 DNA reads TGTGCCAGCAGCTTGGGGACAACCTATGGCTACACCTTC. Residues: CASSLGTTYGYTF. Full variable domain (missing parts from reference TRBV5-8 and TRBJ1-2): EAGVTQSPTHLIKTRGQQATLRCSPISGHTSVYWYQQALGLGLQFLLWYDEGEERNRGNFPPRFSGRQFPNYSSELNVNALELEDSALYLCASSLGTTYGYTFGSGTRLTVV.

J is TRBJ2-6 and V is TRBV19; D may be TRBD2 (6 bases). Germline CDR1 LNHDA, CDR2 SQIVND (reference sequence). This CDR3 is built from 21 residues. V lost 4 bases to trimming and J lost 1 base, with 26 bases between them. The CDR3 bases are TGTGCCAGTAGTACACAACCCCCGGGCTTAGCGGAGGTATCTGGGGCCAACGTCCTGACTTTC. It translates to CASSTQPPGLAEVSGANVLTF.